These 29 T cell receptor beta chains were sequenced from one sample in a study of blood T cell repertoires in COVID-19. The table came from immunoSEQ multiplex PCR; TCRdb's copy has only in-frame clones and leaves some out. The sample has over 300,000 clones; 70% to 90% are singletons. Input material: peripheral blood. Receptor source: a man aged 18 to 30 who had recovered from COVID-19.

The chain links TRBV5-1 to TRBJ1-2, with 8 nucleotides matching TRBD1. The CDR3 length is 17 residues. The V gene end was trimmed by 1 base and the J gene end by 0 bases; junction bases not matched to a gene: 8. Germline V gene sequence: CDR1 SGHRS, CDR2 YFSETQ. The CDR3 nucleotides read TGCGCCAGCAGCTTGCGGACAGGGAAAAGTCCTAACTATGGCTACACCTTC. Its protein is CASSLRTGKSPNYGYTF.

This clone was picked up one time. The chain recombines TRBV9 with TRBJ1-2; weak D call: TRBD1 (6 bases). Deletions cut 6 bases from V and 2 bases from J, with 17 bases between. The germline gives CDR1 SGDLS, CDR2 YYNGEE. CDR3 length equals 15 residues. The CDR3 here is CASTQGSRDNYGYTF. The CDR3 DNA reads as TGTGCCAGCACCCAGGGGTCGAGGGACAACTATGGCTACACCTTC.

The sample holds one count of this clone. J is TRBJ2-5 and V is TRBV6-5, with 10 positions matching TRBD1. Trimming cost V 6 bases and J 1 base; bases outside gene matches: 5. The CDR3 has 15 residues. Looked up from germline, CDR1 is MNHEY and CDR2 is SVGAGI. In nucleotides, the CDR3 is TGTGCCAGCAGATCCGGGACAGGGGTCCAAGAGACCCAGTACTTC. The encoded protein is CASRSGTGVQETQYF.

The chain carries TRBV7-2 and TRBJ2-5; 10 bases line up with TRBD2. The ends lost 2 bases at V and 3 bases at J; junction bases unmatched: 6. CDR3 length equals 16 residues. Germline CDR1 SGHTA, CDR2 FQGNSA. As DNA, the CDR3 is TGTGCCAGCAGCTTATATCGCCTAGCGGGGGAAGAGACCCAGTACTTC. Amino acids: CASSLYRLAGEETQYF.

This chain joins TRBV7-9 and TRBJ1-4; D remains unclear. The CDR3 is 12 amino acids. Deletions cut 5 bases from V and 15 bases from J, with 16 bases between. Germline CDR1 is SEHNR and CDR2 is FQNEAQ (reference sequence). CDR3 nucleotide sequence: TGTGCCAGCAGCGCCCCGTGGGGAGTGATGTTTTTT. Its translation: CASSAPWGVMFF.

The V and J genes are TRBV7-2 and TRBJ2-5; D ambiguous. Germline V gives CDR1 SGHTA, CDR2 FQGNSA. V gave up 4 bases and J gave up 5 bases, with 14 bases separating them. This CDR3 spans 14 amino acids. The CDR3 DNA reads TGTGCCAGCAGCTCGAGCCAGGCCCCGGAGACCCAGTACTTC. This codes for CASSSSQAPETQYF.

The chain employs TRBV7-3 and TRBJ2-1; TRBD1 matches at 10 bases. This CDR3 is built from 16 residues. The junction had 4 bases not matched to a gene; V was cut back by 5 bases and J by 0 bases. Germline CDR1 is SGHTA and CDR2 is FQGTGA. The CDR3 coding sequence is TGTGCCAGCAGCCCCTGGACAGGGGGCTCCTACAATGAGCAGTTCTTC. Its protein product is CASSPWTGGSYNEQFF.

This clone was recorded many times. The gene calls are TRBV6-5 and TRBJ1-4; D is uncertain. The CDR3 consists of 14 residues. CDR1 MNHEY and CDR2 SVGAGI come from the germline V gene. V was clipped by 1 base and J by 2 bases, with 5 bases between them. The CDR3 coding sequence is TGTGCCAGCAGTTACTTTATCACTAATGAAAAACTGTTTTTT. This sequence encodes CASSYFITNEKLFF.

The chain has TRBV29-1 and TRBJ2-1; 7 bases align to TRBD1. V shed 3 bases and J 3 bases; nucleotides not matched to a gene: 5. The CDR3 is made up of 14 amino acids. CDR1 and CDR2 (germline): SQVTM, ANQGSEA. The CDR3 DNA reads TGCAGCGTTGAGGGACAGACAGGCTACAATGAGCAGTTCTTC. It is translated as CSVEGQTGYNEQFF.

In its sample, this clone was seen a few times. V gene TRBV7-2 combines with J gene TRBJ2-1; 7 nucleotides match TRBD2. The V gene end was trimmed by 5 bases and the J gene end by 1 base; junction bases not matched to a gene: 5. The germline V gene encodes CDR1 SGHTA and CDR2 FQGNSA. CDR3 length equals 15 residues. The CDR3 sequence is CASSPQRGSYNEQFF. In DNA, the CDR3 is TGTGCCAGCAGCCCCCAGCGGGGATCCTACAATGAGCAGTTCTTC.

J is TRBJ2-2 and V is TRBV7-3; maybe TRBD1 (6 bases). Per germline, CDR1 SGHTA and CDR2 FQGTGA. This CDR3 spans 15 amino acids. V was pared by 5 bases and J by 4 bases, with 14 bases between. The CDR3 sequence is CASSATGTITGELFF. The DNA for the CDR3 is TGTGCCAGCAGCGCGACCGGGACAATCACCGGGGAGCTGTTTTTT.

V is TRBV15 and J is TRBJ1-1; D is uncertain. V was cut by 4 bases and J by 6 bases, with 9 bases left in between. This CDR3 contains 12 residues. Per germline, CDR1 LNHNV and CDR2 YYDKDF (reference sequence). As DNA, the CDR3 is TGTGCCACCAGCATGGGAGGGCCTGAAGCTTTCTTT. This sequence encodes CATSMGGPEAFF.

The chain employs TRBV4-3 and TRBJ2-1; 8 positions agree with TRBD2. V lost 4 bases to trimming and J lost 7 bases; unmatched junction nucleotides: 12. The CDR3 has 16 residues. From germline, CDR1 is LGHNA and CDR2 YSLEER. CDR3 in DNA: TGCGCCAGCAGCCTGAGCACGGGACGCGGGGGGAATGAGCAGTTCTTC. Residues: CASSLSTGRGGNEQFF.

The genes are TRBV19 and TRBJ2-1, with TRBD1 as a possible D gene (6 bases). The ends were cut back, 5 bases at V and 0 bases at J, with 20 bases in the middle. Germline values: CDR1 LNHDA, CDR2 SQIVND (reference sequence). The CDR3 has 18 amino acids. CDR3 nucleotide sequence: TGTGCCAGTAGTGTCGAGGGGGTATATACAACCTCCTACAATGAGCAGTTCTTC. Protein sequence: CASSVEGVYTTSYNEQFF.

The CDR3 spells CSASDPKTAANYGYTF. The CDR3 DNA follows: TGCAGTGCTAGTGACCCCAAGACAGCTGCAAACTATGGCTACACCTTC. This chain joins TRBV20-1 and TRBJ1-2; tentatively, D is TRBD1 (5 bases). CDR1 is DFQATT, CDR2 SNEGSKA, per germline (reference sequence). The CDR3 has 16 amino acids. V was pared by 3 bases and J by 2 bases, with 19 bases between.

This clone was seen just once. The chain is built from TRBV19 and TRBJ2-7, with 10 bases that match TRBD2. Germline V gives CDR1 LNHDA, CDR2 SQIVND (reference sequence). The CDR3 spans 15 residues. The trim removed 1 base at V and 3 bases at J, leaving 3 bases unmatched. The CDR3 loop is CASSIVASGGYEQYF. Written as DNA, the CDR3 is TGTGCCAGTAGTATAGTGGCTAGCGGGGGCTACGAGCAGTACTTC. The variable domain in full, with the rest retrieved from reference TRBV19 and TRBJ2-7, is DGGITQSPKYLFRKEGQNVTLSCEQNLNHDAMYWYRQDPGQGLRLIYYSQIVNDFQKGDIAEGYSVSREKKESFPLTVTSAQKNPTAFYLCASSIVASGGYEQYFGPGTRLTVT.

The chain employs TRBV6-5 and TRBJ2-7; no definite D call. There are 12 residues in the CDR3. Germline lookup yields CDR1 MNHEY and CDR2 SVGAGI. Trimming stripped 6 bases from V and 2 bases from J, with 8 bases between. In DNA form, the CDR3 reads TGTGCCAGCAGGGGCCTTACCTACGAGCAGTACTTC. Protein sequence: CASRGLTYEQYF.

The count of this clone is one. The chain employs TRBV10-1 and TRBJ2-1; perhaps TRBD2 as D (5 bases). The V end lost 5 bases, the J end lost 3 bases, and 11 bases lay between the germline ends. Germline assignment: CDR1 WNHNN and CDR2 SYGVQD (reference sequence). The CDR3 extends over 14 amino acids. This CDR3 reads CASSPGRVYNEQFF. The CDR3 region has the DNA TGCGCCAGCAGTCCGGGAAGGGTCTACAATGAGCAGTTCTTC.

This clone appeared a single time. V is TRBV5-1 and J is TRBJ1-2; 8 nucleotides align to TRBD1. The CDR3 covers 18 residues. Germline lookup yields CDR1 SGHRS and CDR2 YFSETQ. Unmatched junction bases numbered 15, after V lost 0 bases and J lost 5 bases. This CDR3 reads CASSLEGRGLSRLYGYTF. The CDR3 DNA follows: TGCGCCAGCAGCTTGGAAGGCAGGGGGCTCTCTCGGCTGTATGGCTACACCTTC.

The J gene is TRBJ1-6, the V gene TRBV3-1 (or the pseudogene TRBV3-2), with D possibly TRBD1 on 6 matching bases. The V end lost 1 base, the J end lost 7 bases, and 17 bases lay between the germline ends. The germline V gene encodes CDR1 LGHDT and CDR2 YNNKEL (reference sequence). The CDR3 sequence is 17 residues long. The CDR3 sequence is CASSQVGGRGENSPLHF. CDR3 bases: TGTGCCAGCAGCCAAGTAGGAGGCAGGGGCGAGAATTCACCCCTCCACTTT.

The table lists this clone with a count of one. The gene calls are TRBV6-6 and TRBJ1-1; no clear D. Trimming took 6 bases from V and 3 from J, leaving 20 bases between them. There are 16 residues in the CDR3. CDR1 and CDR2 (germline): MNHNY, SVGAGI (reference sequence). The CDR3 loop reads CASSPNLAETYTEAFF. CDR3 DNA: TGTGCCAGCAGCCCAAACCTGGCAGAAACGTACACTGAAGCTTTCTTT.

This clone was recorded a few times. V is TRBV20-1 and J is TRBJ2-7; the match to TRBD1 covers 7 bases. This CDR3 is built from 14 residues. Germline V CDR1 and CDR2: DFQATT, SNEGSKA (reference sequence). V dropped 3 bases and J dropped 2; count of bases not matched to a gene: 7. Here the CDR3 DNA reads TGCAGTGCTAGTTCGACAGGGAGTGCCTACGAGCAGTACTTC. It codes for CSASSTGSAYEQYF.

The chain links TRBV4-3 to TRBJ1-4, with 9 bases identical to TRBD1. Germline assignment: CDR1 LGHNA and CDR2 YSLEER. The CDR3 is 15 residues long. The J segment lost 8 bases and the V segment lost 0 bases, leaving 4 bases of the junction unmatched. The CDR3 reads CASSQEGQGYEKLFF. The CDR3 bases are TGCGCCAGCAGCCAAGAGGGACAGGGTTACGAAAAACTGTTTTTT.

The rearrangement joins TRBV4-1 to TRBJ1-2, with 7 bases matching TRBD1. Unmatched junction bases numbered 7, after V lost 2 bases and J lost 1 base. This CDR3 is 16 amino acids long. Germline V gene lookup returns CDR1 MGHRA and CDR2 YSYEKL. The CDR3 nucleotides are TGCGCCAGCAGCCAACCCAGGACAGGAGTTAACTATGGCTACACCTTC. Residues: CASSQPRTGVNYGYTF.

CDR3 region: CASSPRRDREWEGYGYTF. Here the CDR3 DNA reads TGCGCCAGCAGCCCTCGACGGGACAGGGAGTGGGAAGGTTATGGCTACACCTTC. The chain is built from TRBV4-1 and TRBJ1-2; 9 positions agree with TRBD1. The germline gives CDR1 MGHRA, CDR2 YSYEKL. J lost 5 bases, V lost 4 bases, and 17 bases had no gene match. The CDR3 has 18 amino acids.

V gene TRBV9 combines with J gene TRBJ1-4; 8 bases match TRBD1. With V trimmed by 7 bases and J by 8 bases, 13 bases remained unmatched. The V gene's germline CDR1 is SGDLS and CDR2 YYNGEE. This CDR3 has 15 amino acids. The CDR3 reads CASAEAQGAGEKLFF. The CDR3 nucleotides read TGTGCCAGCGCAGAAGCCCAGGGGGCGGGCGAAAAACTGTTTTTT.

The chain joins TRBV7-4 to TRBJ2-2; a possible D gene is TRBD1 (6 bases). The CDR3 totals 18 residues. Germline CDR1 SGHVT, CDR2 SQSDAQ. V lost 4 bases and J lost 0, with 18 bases in between. The CDR3 nucleotides read TGTGCCAGCAGCTCCCGGCCGGGACAACGACCGAACACCGGGGAGCTGTTTTTT. It translates to CASSSRPGQRPNTGELFF.

The rearrangement joins TRBV19 to TRBJ2-7, with D possibly being TRBD2 (6 bases). V lost 3 bases and J lost 2, with 20 bases in between. The CDR3 is 17 residues long. Germline V gives CDR1 LNHDA, CDR2 SQIVND (reference sequence). CDR3 DNA: TGTGCCAGTAGTATCGCCGCAGGTGGAGGGTTCCCCTACGAGCAGTACTTC. This sequence encodes CASSIAAGGGFPYEQYF.

Remarks on this clone: At the DNA level, this CDR3 is encoded by other sequences in the same sample as well. The chain carries TRBV19 and TRBJ2-1; the match to TRBD2 covers 10 bases. Germline assignment: CDR1 LNHDA and CDR2 SQIVND (reference sequence). CDR3 length: 14 amino acids. V was pared by 3 bases and J by 7 bases, with 3 bases of the junction left unmatched. CDR3 sequence: CASSIGLAVNEQFF. CDR3 coding DNA: TGTGCCAGTAGTATCGGACTAGCGGTAAATGAGCAGTTCTTC.